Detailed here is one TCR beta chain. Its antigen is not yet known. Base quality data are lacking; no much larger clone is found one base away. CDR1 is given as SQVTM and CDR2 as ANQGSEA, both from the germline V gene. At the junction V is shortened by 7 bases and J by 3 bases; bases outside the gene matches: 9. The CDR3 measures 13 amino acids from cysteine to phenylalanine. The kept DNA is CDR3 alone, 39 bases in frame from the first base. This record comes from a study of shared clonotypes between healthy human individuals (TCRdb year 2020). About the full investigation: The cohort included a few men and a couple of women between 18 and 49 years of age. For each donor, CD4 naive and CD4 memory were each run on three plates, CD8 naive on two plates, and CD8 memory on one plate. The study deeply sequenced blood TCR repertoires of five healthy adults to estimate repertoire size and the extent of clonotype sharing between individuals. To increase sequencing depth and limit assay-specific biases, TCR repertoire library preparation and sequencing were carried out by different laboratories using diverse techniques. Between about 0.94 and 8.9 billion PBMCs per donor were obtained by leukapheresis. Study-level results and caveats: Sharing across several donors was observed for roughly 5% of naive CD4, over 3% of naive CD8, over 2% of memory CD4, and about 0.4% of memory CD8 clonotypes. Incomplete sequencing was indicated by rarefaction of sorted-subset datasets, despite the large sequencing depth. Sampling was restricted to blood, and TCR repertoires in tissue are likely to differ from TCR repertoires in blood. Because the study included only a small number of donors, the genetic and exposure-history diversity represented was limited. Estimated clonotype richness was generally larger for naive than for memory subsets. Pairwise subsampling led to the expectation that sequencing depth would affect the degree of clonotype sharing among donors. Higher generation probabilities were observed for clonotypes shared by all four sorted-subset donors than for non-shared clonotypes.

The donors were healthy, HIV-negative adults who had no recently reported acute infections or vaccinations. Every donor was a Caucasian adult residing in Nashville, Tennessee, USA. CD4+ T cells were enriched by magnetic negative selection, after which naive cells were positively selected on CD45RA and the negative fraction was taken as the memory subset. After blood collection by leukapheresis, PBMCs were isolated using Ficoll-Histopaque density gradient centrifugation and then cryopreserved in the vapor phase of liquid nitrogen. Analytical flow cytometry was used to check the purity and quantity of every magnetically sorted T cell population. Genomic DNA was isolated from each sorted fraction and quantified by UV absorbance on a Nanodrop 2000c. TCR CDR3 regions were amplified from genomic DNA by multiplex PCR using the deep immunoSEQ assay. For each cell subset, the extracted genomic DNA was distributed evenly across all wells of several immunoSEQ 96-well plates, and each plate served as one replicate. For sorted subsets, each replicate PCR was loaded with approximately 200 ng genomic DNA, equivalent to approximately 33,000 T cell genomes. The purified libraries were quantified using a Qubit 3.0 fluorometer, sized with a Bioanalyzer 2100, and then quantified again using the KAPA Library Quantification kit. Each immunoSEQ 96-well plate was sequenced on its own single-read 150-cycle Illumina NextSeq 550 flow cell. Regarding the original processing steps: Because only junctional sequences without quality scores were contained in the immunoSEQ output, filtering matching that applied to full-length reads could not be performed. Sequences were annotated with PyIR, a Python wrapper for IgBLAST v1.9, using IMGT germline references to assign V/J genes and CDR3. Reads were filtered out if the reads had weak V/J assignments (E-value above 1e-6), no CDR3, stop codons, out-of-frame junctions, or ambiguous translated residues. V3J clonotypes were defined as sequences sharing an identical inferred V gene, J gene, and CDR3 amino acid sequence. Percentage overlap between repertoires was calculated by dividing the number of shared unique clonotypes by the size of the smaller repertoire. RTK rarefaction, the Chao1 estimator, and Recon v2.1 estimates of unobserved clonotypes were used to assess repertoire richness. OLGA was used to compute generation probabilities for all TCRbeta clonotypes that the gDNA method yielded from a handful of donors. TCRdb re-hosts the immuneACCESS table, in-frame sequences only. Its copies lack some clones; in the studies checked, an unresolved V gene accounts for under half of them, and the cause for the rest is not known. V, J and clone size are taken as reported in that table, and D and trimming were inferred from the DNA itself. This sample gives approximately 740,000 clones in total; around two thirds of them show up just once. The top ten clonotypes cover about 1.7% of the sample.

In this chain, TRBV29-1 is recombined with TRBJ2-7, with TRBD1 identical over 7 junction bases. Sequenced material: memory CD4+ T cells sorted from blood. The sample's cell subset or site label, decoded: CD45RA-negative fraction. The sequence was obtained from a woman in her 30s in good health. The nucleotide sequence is TGCAGCGCAGGAATACAGGGGAACTACGAGCAGTACTTC. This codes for CSAGIQGNYEQYF.